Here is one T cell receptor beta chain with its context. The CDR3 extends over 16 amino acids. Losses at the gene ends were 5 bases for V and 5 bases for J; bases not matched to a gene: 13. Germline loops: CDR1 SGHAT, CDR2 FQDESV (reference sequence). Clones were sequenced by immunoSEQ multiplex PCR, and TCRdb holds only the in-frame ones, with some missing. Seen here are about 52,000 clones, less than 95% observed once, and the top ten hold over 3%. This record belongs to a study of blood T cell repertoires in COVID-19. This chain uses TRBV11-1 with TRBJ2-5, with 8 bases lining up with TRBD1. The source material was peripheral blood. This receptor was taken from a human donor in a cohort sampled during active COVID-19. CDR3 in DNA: TGTGCCAGCAGCACGGAATCGACAGGGGTAGGGGAGACCCAGTACTTC. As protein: CASSTESTGVGETQYF. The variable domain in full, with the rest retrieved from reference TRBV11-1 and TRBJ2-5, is EAEVAQSPRYKITEKSQAVAFWCDPISGHATLYWYRQILGQGPELLVQFQDESVVDDSQLPKDRFSAERLKGVDSTLKIQPAELGDSAMYLCASSTESTGVGETQYFGPGTRLLVL.